The rows below give T cell receptor beta chains drawn from one sample of a study of T cell responses to AZD1222 COVID-19 vaccine. Clones were sequenced by immunoSEQ multiplex PCR, and TCRdb holds only the in-frame ones, with some missing. The data contain 130,000 or so clones, roughly 85% of them singletons. The sequenced sample was peripheral blood, obtained on day 0 of AZD1222 vaccination. All receptors derive from an adult in good health. Both conserved end residues are part of each CDR3. D genes are given only for firm matches. Clone size, where shown, is once, few, many, or a class for clones that have expanded.

TRBV5-1	TRBJ2-3	NA	few	CASSLRDRPSTDTQYF	TGCGCCAGCAGCCTGAGGGACCGACCCAGCACAGATACGCAGTATTTT
TRBV18	TRBJ2-5	NA	NA	CASSPMGEGETQYF	TGTGCCAGCTCACCAATGGGTGAAGGAGAGACCCAGTACTTC
TRBV2	TRBJ2-4	TRBD2	NA	CASGPSGRSSKNIQYF	TGTGCCAGCGGACCTAGCGGACGAAGTTCCAAAAACATTCAGTACTTC
TRBV6-1	TRBJ1-4	TRBD1	NA	CASSEVRTGTNEKLFF	TGTGCCAGCAGTGAAGTAAGGACAGGAACTAATGAAAAACTGTTTTTT
TRBV7-2	TRBJ1-2	TRBD1	few	CASSSPGTEHGYTF	TGTGCCAGCAGCTCCCCCGGGACAGAACATGGCTACACCTTC
TRBV7-9	TRBJ1-2	NA	NA	CASSLASPYRVHYTF	TGTGCCAGCAGCTTAGCGAGTCCGTACAGGGTCCACTACACCTTC
TRBV3-1/TRBV3-2	TRBJ1-2	NA	NA	CASTKGEVGYGYTF	TGTGCCAGCACCAAGGGGGAGGTCGGCTATGGCTACACCTTC
TRBV7-2	TRBJ1-2	TRBD1	NA	CASSPQGMGYTF	TGTGCCAGCAGCCCACAGGGGATGGGCTACACCTTC
TRBV4-2	TRBJ2-2	NA	once	CASSPIQGHSDTGELFF	TGTGCCAGCAGCCCTATTCAAGGCCACTCTGACACCGGGGAGCTGTTTTTT
TRBV27	TRBJ1-1	TRBD1	NA	CASSSRGYTEAFF	TGTGCCAGCAGTTCCAGGGGGTACACTGAAGCTTTCTTT
TRBV3-1/TRBV3-2	TRBJ2-1	TRBD2	NA	CASSQVWGSGGRMGEQFF	TGTGCCAGCAGCCAAGTATGGGGGAGCGGGGGGCGTATGGGTGAGCAGTTCTTC
TRBV2	TRBJ1-6	TRBD1	once	CASNNRDRVSSPLHF	TGTGCCAGCAATAACCGGGACAGGGTTTCTTCACCCCTCCACTTT
TRBV13	TRBJ2-5	NA	NA	CASSLAGSQGETQYF	TGTGCCAGCAGCTTAGCCGGGTCTCAGGGGGAGACCCAGTACTTC
TRBV12-3/TRBV12-4	TRBJ1-1	NA	once	CASSMETEAFF	TGTGCCAGCAGTATGGAGACTGAAGCTTTCTTT
TRBV7-9	TRBJ2-7	TRBD2	NA	CASSISGRDEQYF	TGTGCCAGCAGCATAAGCGGGAGGGACGAGCAGTACTTC
TRBV5-1	TRBJ2-7	TRBD1	once	CASSLGTGYNFEQYF	TGCGCCAGCAGCTTGGGGACAGGTTATAATTTCGAGCAGTACTTC
TRBV5-1	TRBJ1-1	TRBD1	NA	CASKGAGGRTEAFF	TGCGCCAGCAAGGGGGCAGGGGGCCGGACTGAAGCTTTCTTT
TRBV6-5	TRBJ1-2	TRBD1	NA	CASSGQGTNYGYTF	TGTGCCAGCAGCGGACAGGGAACTAACTATGGCTACACCTTC
TRBV7-6	TRBJ1-1	TRBD1	NA	CASSQTQGLSTEAFF	TGTGCCAGCAGCCAAACACAGGGGCTAAGCACTGAAGCTTTCTTT
TRBV27	TRBJ2-1	NA	NA	CASSQGINEQFF	TGTGCCAGCAGTCAAGGGATTAATGAGCAGTTCTTC
TRBV3-1/TRBV3-2	TRBJ2-3	NA	NA	CASSQDHGDFTDTQYF	TGTGCCAGCAGCCAAGATCATGGGGATTTCACAGATACGCAGTATTTT
TRBV18	TRBJ1-4	TRBD1	NA	CASSPLLGTGGGTNEKLFF	TGTGCCAGCTCACCACTCCTCGGGACAGGGGGAGGAACTAATGAAAAACTGTTTTTT
TRBV27	TRBJ1-6	TRBD1	NA	CASTLGTGGAGSYNSPLHF	TGTGCCAGCACCCTTGGGACAGGGGGCGCGGGCTCCTATAATTCACCCCTCCACTTT
TRBV29-1	TRBJ1-5	NA	few	CSAAGDGNQPQHF	TGCAGCGCTGCAGGGGACGGCAATCAGCCCCAGCATTTT
TRBV12-3/TRBV12-4	TRBJ1-4	NA	NA	CASSASGIEKLFF	TGTGCCAGCAGTGCCTCGGGGATTGAAAAACTGTTTTTT
TRBV30	TRBJ1-5	NA	NA	CAWSVRGRIRQPQHF	TGTGCCTGGAGTGTAAGGGGCAGGATTCGTCAGCCCCAGCATTTT